The entry that follows covers one TCR beta chain sequence. Its target antigen remains unknown. No qualities accompany the bases; no much larger clone lies one base away. The record originates from a study of control samples from healthy donors and cancer patients (dated by TCRdb to between 2020 and 2021). Libraries were built with the immunoSEQ multiplex PCR assay. TCRdb took over this immuneACCESS table, retaining in-frame rearrangements with V and J assigned. Such tables are incomplete; in checked studies, under half of the missing clones stem from an unresolved V gene, and the remainder is unexplained. The sample has about 120,000 clones on record, approximately 87% of them singletons. The ten largest clones add up to 9.5% to 13% of the sample. Spanning cysteine to phenylalanine, the CDR3 consists of 14 amino acids. Solely the CDR3 DNA is kept, with 42 bases framed from the first base. The junction carries 9 bases between V and J, which are trimmed by 2 bases and 2 bases respectively. According to the germline V gene, CDR1 reads SNHLY and CDR2 reads FYNNEI.

Here the chain combines TRBV2 and TRBJ1-1, with no confidently assigned D gene. This TCR was recovered from a man aged 30 to 45 in good health. The specimen sequenced was blood. The CDR3 protein is CASSEQDLNTEAFF. The sequence in DNA is TGTGCCAGCAGTGAACAGGACCTAAACACTGAAGCTTTCTTT.